These 6 T cell receptor beta chains were sequenced from one sample in a study of T-cell reconstitution after alpha-beta-depleted transplantation in children. The TCRbeta library was prepared with unique molecular identifiers. TCRdb passed the PCR reads through MiXCR, listing each CDR3 protein once. The data contain about 350,000 distinct CDR3 sequences, 15% to 20% of them seen just once; the ten biggest clones take up around 38%. The specimen was PBMCs, mostly from graft donor cells, collected 360 days after TCRalphabeta/CD19-depleted stem cell transplant. These receptors originate from a male patient between 2 and 10 years old who had a stem cell transplant for acute lymphoblastic leukemia, so the T cells may come from the graft donor.

This clonotype was seen repeatedly, ten times or more. The chain links TRBV20-1 to TRBJ2-1, with TRBD1 identical over 7 bases. The CDR3 has 15 residues. Unmatched junction bases numbered 7, after V lost 0 bases and J lost 5 bases. CDR1 is DFQATT, CDR2 SNEGSKA, per germline (reference sequence). CDR3: CSARDRQGRNNEQFF. DNA for the CDR3: TGCAGTGCTAGAGACCGACAGGGTCGGAACAATGAGCAGTTCTTC.

This clonotype was seen many times. The J gene is TRBJ2-7, the V gene TRBV7-2; TRBD1 aligns across 10 bases. V lost 3 bases, J lost 10 bases, and 6 bases stayed unmatched. CDR1 SGHTA and CDR2 FQGNSA come from the germline V gene. This CDR3 has 13 residues. The CDR3 loop reads CASSFRQGAHQYF. For the CDR3, the DNA is TGTGCCAGCAGCTTTAGACAGGGGGCGCATCAGTACTTC.

The rearrangement joins TRBV30 to TRBJ1-1; 8 bases fit TRBD1. With 5 bases clipped from V and 7 bases from J, the junction kept 9 bases outside the gene matches. Germline CDR1 is GTSNPN and CDR2 is SVGIG (reference sequence). The CDR3 is 13 amino acids. The chain's CDR3 is CAWQDRDRFEAFF. The CDR3 coding sequence is TGTGCCTGGCAGGACAGGGATCGGTTTGAAGCTTTCTTT.

The V gene is TRBV4-3, the J gene TRBJ2-7, with D unclear. The CDR3 consists of 17 residues. CDR1 LGHNA and CDR2 YSLEER come from the germline V gene. Trimming removed 1 base from V and 5 bases from J, with 21 bases in between. CDR3 sequence (DNA): TGCGCCAGCAGCCAAGTTCCCTCTAGAGCCCGAATAGACGAGCAGTACTTC. Protein: CASSQVPSRARIDEQYF.

The V gene is TRBV2, the J gene TRBJ2-1; TRBD2 matches 9 bases. CDR1 and CDR2 (germline): SNHLY, FYNNEI. The CDR3 has 15 residues. With 5 bases clipped from V and 3 bases from J, the junction kept 5 bases outside the gene matches. In DNA, the CDR3 is TGTGCCAGCAGTACCGGGACTAGCCTCTACAATGAGCAGTTCTTC. Its translation: CASSTGTSLYNEQFF.

V gene TRBV3-1 combines with J gene TRBJ2-5; D is perhaps TRBD2 (7 bases). In germline, CDR1 is LGHDT, CDR2 YNNKEL (reference sequence). The V end lost 3 bases, the J end lost 2 bases, and 16 bases lay between the germline ends. CDR3 size: 16 residues. The CDR3 here is CASSHWGGVGQETQYF. As DNA, the CDR3 is TGTGCCAGCAGCCATTGGGGGGGCGTCGGGCAAGAGACCCAGTACTTC.